This T cell receptor (beta chain) was identified during a study of shared clonotypes between healthy human individuals. The overall study: Donors had three CD4 naive, three CD4 memory, two CD8 naive and one CD8 memory plate apiece. Regarding the study as a whole: In having few donors, the study represented limited genetic and exposure-history diversity.

Selected positively for CCR7 and CD45RO-negative, naive CD8 cells excluded terminally differentiated effector memory CD45RA+ cells. The study enrolled healthy HIV-negative adults without recent acute infections or vaccinations as donors. Trimming took 0 bases from V and 7 from J, leaving 4 bases between them. This CDR3 comprises 11 residues. Looked up from germline, CDR1 is GTSNPN and CDR2 is SVGIG (reference sequence). Every subset had its genomic DNA shared out evenly among several immunoSEQ plates. The protocol was immunoSEQ multiplex PCR, while the TCRdb copy is restricted to in-frame clones and leaves out a portion. The profile shows around 2,000,000 clones, less than 95% of them singletons. With regard to this clone: Its antigen is undetermined. Other DNA sequences in the sample encode the same CDR3.

This rearrangement joins TRBV30 to TRBJ2-1; D call uncertain. The sequenced sample was naive CD8+ T cells sorted from blood. This TCR was recovered from a young man in good health. The CDR3 region has the DNA TGTGCCTGGAGTGTCTTGAATGAGCAGTTCTTC. Protein sequence: CAWSVLNEQFF.